These 3 T cell receptor beta chains share one sample of origin, sequenced in a study of Ad26.COV2.S vaccination and SARS-CoV-2 variants. This sample's treatment: about 20 received Ad26.COV2.S at low or high dose, single or two shots; 5 received placebo; per-sample allocation not given. Specimen acquisition occurred on day 63 following the initial vaccine or placebo injection. Sequencing was performed with immunoSEQ multiplex PCR; in TCRdb, only in-frame clones are kept and a portion is missing. The sample has about 440,000 clones, around nine tenths seen once. Source: peripheral blood, taken in a trial of Ad26.COV2.S vaccine versus placebo. All receptors derive from a person aged 18 to 65 who received the Ad26.COV2.S COVID-19 vaccine or a placebo.

CDR3 sequence: CATSRAPGRNSNQPQHF. The CDR3 DNA follows: TGTGCCACCAGCCGAGCACCCGGACGGAATAGCAATCAGCCCCAGCATTTT. The chain links TRBV15 to TRBJ1-5, with no clear D. Trimming removed 5 bases from V and 0 bases from J, with 17 bases in between. The CDR3 has 17 residues. Germline values: CDR1 LNHNV, CDR2 YYDKDF (reference sequence).

The chain is built from TRBV11-2 and TRBJ1-2; 7 nucleotides match TRBD1. CDR3 length: 15 residues. Looked up from germline, CDR1 is SGHAT and CDR2 is FQNNGV. With 0 bases clipped from V and 0 bases from J, the junction kept 1 base outside the gene matches. CDR3 protein: CASSLEGGTNYGYTF. The CDR3 coding sequence is TGTGCCAGCAGCTTAGAAGGGGGCACTAACTATGGCTACACCTTC.

V and J are TRBV2 and TRBJ1-1, with 7 bases matching TRBD1. CDR3 length: 14 amino acids. Germline V CDR1 and CDR2: SNHLY, FYNNEI. V lost 1 base and J lost 7; bases outside the gene matches: 6. The CDR3 sequence is CASSEELGTDEAFF. The DNA of the CDR3 is TGTGCCAGCAGTGAAGAATTGGGGACAGATGAAGCTTTCTTT.